The entry below gives a single T cell receptor (beta chain) sequence along with its context. Per germline, CDR1 SGHTA and CDR2 FQGNSA. V was pared by 5 bases and J by 4 bases, with 11 bases of the junction left unmatched. This CDR3 region has 17 residues. This sample is drawn from a study of T cell changes during pregnancy in multiple sclerosis. TCRdb's copy holds only in-frame clones and misses some; the assay was immunoSEQ multiplex PCR. The sample consists of about 16,000 clones, around 86% of them appearing once. This sequence was found in a female donor with multiple sclerosis, enrolled in a pregnancy study. Here the sequenced sample was CD8+ T cells from peripheral blood mononuclear cells, taken in the first trimester of pregnancy. The rearrangement uses TRBV7-2 and TRBJ2-5, with 12 bases that match TRBD2. The CDR3 loop reads CASSQVGGLAGLETQYF. The CDR3 DNA sequence: TGTGCCAGCAGCCAGGTGGGAGGACTAGCGGGACTAGAGACCCAGTACTTC.